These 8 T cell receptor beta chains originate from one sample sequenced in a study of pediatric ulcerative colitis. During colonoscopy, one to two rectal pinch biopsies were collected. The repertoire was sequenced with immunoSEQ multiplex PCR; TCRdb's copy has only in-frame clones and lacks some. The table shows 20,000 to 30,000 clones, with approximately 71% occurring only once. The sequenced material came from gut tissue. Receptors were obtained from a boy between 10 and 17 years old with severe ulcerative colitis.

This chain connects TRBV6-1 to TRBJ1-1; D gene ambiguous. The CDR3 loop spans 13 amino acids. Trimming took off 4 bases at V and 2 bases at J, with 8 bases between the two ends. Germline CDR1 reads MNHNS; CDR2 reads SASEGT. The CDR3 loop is CASSVAANTEAFF. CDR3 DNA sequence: TGTGCCAGCAGTGTGGCCGCTAACACTGAAGCTTTCTTT.

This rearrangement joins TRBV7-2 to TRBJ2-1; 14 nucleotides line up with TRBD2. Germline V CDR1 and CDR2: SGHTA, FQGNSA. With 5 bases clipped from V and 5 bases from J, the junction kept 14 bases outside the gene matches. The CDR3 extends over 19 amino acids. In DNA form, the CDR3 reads TGTGCCAGCAGCCCGGGACTAGCGGGAGCGCTATTAAACCACAATGAGCAGTTCTTC. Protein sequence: CASSPGLAGALLNHNEQFF.

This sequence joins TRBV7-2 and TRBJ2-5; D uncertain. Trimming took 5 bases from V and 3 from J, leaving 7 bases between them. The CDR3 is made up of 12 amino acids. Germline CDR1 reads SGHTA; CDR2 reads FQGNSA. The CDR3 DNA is TGTGCCAGCAGCCTGCAAAAAGAGACCCAGTACTTC. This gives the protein CASSLQKETQYF. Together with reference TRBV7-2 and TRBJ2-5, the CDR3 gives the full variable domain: GAGVSQSPSNKVTEKGKDVELRCDPISGHTALYWYRQSLGQGLEFLIYFQGNSAPDKSGLPSDRFSAERTGGSVSTLTIQRTQQEDSAVYLCASSLQKETQYFGPGTRLLVL.

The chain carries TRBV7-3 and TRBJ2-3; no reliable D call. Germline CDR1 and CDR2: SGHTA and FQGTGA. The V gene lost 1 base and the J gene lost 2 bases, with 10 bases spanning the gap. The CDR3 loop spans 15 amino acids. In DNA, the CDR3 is TGTGCCAGCAGCTTAAGAGCTGGGCCCACAGATACGCAGTATTTT. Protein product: CASSLRAGPTDTQYF.

CDR3: CASSQEGQGPGETQYF. The CDR3 nucleotides read TGCGCCAGCAGCCAAGAAGGCCAGGGTCCGGGGGAGACCCAGTACTTC. The rearrangement uses TRBV4-3 and TRBJ2-5; possibly TRBD1 or TRBD2 for D (5 bases each). There are 16 residues in the CDR3. V gave up 0 bases and J gave up 5 bases, with 16 bases separating them. Germline values: CDR1 LGHNA, CDR2 YSLEER.

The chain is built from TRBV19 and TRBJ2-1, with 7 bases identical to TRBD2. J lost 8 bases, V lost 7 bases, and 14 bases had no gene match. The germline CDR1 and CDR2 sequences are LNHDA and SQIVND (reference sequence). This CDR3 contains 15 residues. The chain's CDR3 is CASNTLASVRDEQFF. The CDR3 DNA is TGTGCCAGTAACACACTAGCGTCTGTTCGCGATGAGCAGTTCTTC.

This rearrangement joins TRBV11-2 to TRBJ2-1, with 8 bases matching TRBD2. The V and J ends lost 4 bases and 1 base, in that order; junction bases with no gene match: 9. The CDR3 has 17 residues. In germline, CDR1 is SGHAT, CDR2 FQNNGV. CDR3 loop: CASSSLAGLSSYNEQFF. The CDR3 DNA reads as TGTGCCAGCAGCTCCTTAGCGGGACTAAGTTCCTACAATGAGCAGTTCTTC.

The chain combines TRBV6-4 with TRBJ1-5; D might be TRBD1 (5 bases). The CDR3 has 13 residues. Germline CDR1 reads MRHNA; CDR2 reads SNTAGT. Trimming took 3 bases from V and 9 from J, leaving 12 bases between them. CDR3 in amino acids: CASSEGDAGPQHF. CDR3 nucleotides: TGTGCCAGCAGTGAGGGGGACGCCGGGCCCCAGCATTTT.